A selection of T cell receptor beta chains follows, all from one sample in a study of human T cells and chemical hapten exposure. Each CDR3 protein is one row after TCRdb ran MiXCR on the RACE reads. The sample lists 55,000 to 75,000 distinct CDR3 sequences, 9.5% to 15% occurring once. The sequenced sample was whole blood, obtained in connection with sensitization to the hapten diphenylcyclopropenone (DPC). The source is a man aged 30 to 39 with alopecia areata. Some clones in this sample may be carry-over from other donors' samples. Both conserved end residues are part of each CDR3. The D gene is left open where the match is weak. Expanded clones are given a class, and other clones once, few, many or no size at all.

d_gene	v_gene	j_gene	abundance	CDR3nt	CDR3aa
.	TRBV5-1	TRBJ1-1	few	TGCGCCAGCAGCTTGGATGGGAATTCGCCTGAAGCTTTCTTT	CASSLDGNSPEAFF
.	TRBV12-3/TRBV12-4	TRBJ1-2	.	TGTGCCAGCAGTTTGGAAGGGAGCGGCTACACCTTC	CASSLEGSGYTF
.	TRBV27	TRBJ1-6	.	TGTGCCAGCAGGCTAGACGGGAGCTCCTATAATTCACCCCTCCACTTT	CASRLDGSSYNSPLHF
.	TRBV10-2	TRBJ1-3	.	TGCGCCAGCAGTGACCTACGACAGAGCTCTGGAAACACCATATATTTT	CASSDLRQSSGNTIYF
.	TRBV24-1	TRBJ2-3	.	TGTGCCACCAGTGATAGCCAGGTGCGCACAGATACGCAGTATTTT	CATSDSQVRTDTQYF
.	TRBV4-3	TRBJ1-5	.	TGCGCCAGCAGCCAAGATATTGGCACCCATCAGCCCCAGCATTTT	CASSQDIGTHQPQHF
.	TRBV28	TRBJ1-1	many	TGTGCCAGCGTCACAGGGATTCTTCGGAACACTGAAGCTTTCTTT	CASVTGILRNTEAFF
.	TRBV9	TRBJ2-3	few	TGTGCCAGCAGCGGATTCCGGGCGACAAGCACAGATACGCAGTATTTT	CASSGFRATSTDTQYF
.	TRBV4-1	TRBJ1-2	many	TGCGCCAGCAGCCAAGAACGAGGCAGATTGAACTATGGCTACACCTTC	CASSQERGRLNYGYTF
.	TRBV10-3	TRBJ1-1	.	TGTGCCATCAGTTCCCGGGACGGGAAGCTGGACACTGAAGCTTTCTTT	CAISSRDGKLDTEAFF
.	TRBV28	TRBJ1-6	many	TGTGCCGGGTACCGGGACAACGGTTCACCCCTCCACTTT	CAGYRDNGSPLHF
.	TRBV12-3/TRBV12-4	TRBJ2-1	.	TGTGCCAGCAGTTCGATACTCAATGAGCAGTTCTTC	CASSSILNEQFF
TRBD1	TRBV9	TRBJ2-1	few	TGTGCCAGCAGCCCCCTCAGGGGGTCCTACAATGAGCAGTTCTTC	CASSPLRGSYNEQFF
TRBD1	TRBV6-5	TRBJ2-7	many	TGTGCCAGCAGTAATACAGGGGGGAAGCAGTACTTC	CASSNTGGKQYF
.	TRBV24-1	TRBJ2-2	.	TGTGCCACCAGTGATGTGCGGGGGCCGCACCGGGCCGGGGAGCTGTTTTTT	CATSDVRGPHRAGELFF
.	TRBV5-6	TRBJ1-1	few	TGTGCCACCAGACCCCAATGGGGGCCCACTGAAGCTTTCTTT	CATRPQWGPTEAFF
.	TRBV12-3/TRBV12-4	TRBJ1-2	few	TGTGCCAGCAGTCCACACCCAGAGCCCACTAACTATGGCTACACCTTC	CASSPHPEPTNYGYTF
TRBD2	TRBV6-6	TRBJ2-3	many	TGTGCCAGCAGCACTAGCGTAGATACGCAGTATTTT	CASSTSVDTQYF
.	TRBV28	TRBJ1-2	many	TGTGCCAGCGAGGGCTCGGGCCACATTAACTATGGCTACACCTTC	CASEGSGHINYGYTF
.	TRBV24-1	TRBJ1-1	many	TGTGCCACCAGAAGGTCAGAGAACACTGAAGCTTTCTTT	CATRRSENTEAFF
.	TRBV29-1	TRBJ1-1	.	TGCAGCGTTGGTGCGGGGGTTGAAGCTTTCTTT	CSVGAGVEAFF
TRBD1	TRBV5-1	TRBJ2-5	many	TGCGCCACCAGTCAGGGGGCGCGAGAGACCCAGTACTTC	CATSQGARETQYF
TRBD1	TRBV20-1	TRBJ1-6	.	TGCAGTGCCCGACAGGGGAATAATTCACCCCTCCACTTT	CSARQGNNSPLHF
.	TRBV19	TRBJ2-3	many	TGTGCCAGTAGTATGTCCTCATCTCAAGGTCCGCAGTATTTT	CASSMSSSQGPQYF